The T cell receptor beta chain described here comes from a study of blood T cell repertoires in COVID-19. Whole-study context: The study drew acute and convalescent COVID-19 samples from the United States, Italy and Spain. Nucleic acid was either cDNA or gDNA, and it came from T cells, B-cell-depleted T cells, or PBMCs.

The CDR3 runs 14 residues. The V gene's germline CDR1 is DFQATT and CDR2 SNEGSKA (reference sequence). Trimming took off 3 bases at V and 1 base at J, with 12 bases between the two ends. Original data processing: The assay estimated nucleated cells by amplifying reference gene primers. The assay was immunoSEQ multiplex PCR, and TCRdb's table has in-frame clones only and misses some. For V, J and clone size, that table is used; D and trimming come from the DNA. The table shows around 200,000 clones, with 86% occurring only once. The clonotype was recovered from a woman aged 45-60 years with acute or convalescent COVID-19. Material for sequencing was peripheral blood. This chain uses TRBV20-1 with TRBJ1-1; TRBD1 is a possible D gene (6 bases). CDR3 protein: CSASSDSWNTEAFF. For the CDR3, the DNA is TGCAGTGCTAGTTCGGACAGTTGGAACACTGAAGCTTTCTTT.